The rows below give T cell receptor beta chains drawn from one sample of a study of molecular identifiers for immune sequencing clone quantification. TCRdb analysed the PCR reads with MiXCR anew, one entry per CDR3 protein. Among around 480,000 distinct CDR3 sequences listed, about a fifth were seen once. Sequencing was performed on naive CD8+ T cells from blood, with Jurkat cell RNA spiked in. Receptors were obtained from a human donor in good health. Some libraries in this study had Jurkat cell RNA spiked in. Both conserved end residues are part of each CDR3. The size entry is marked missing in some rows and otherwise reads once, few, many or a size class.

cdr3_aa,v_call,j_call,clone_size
CASSQSLQEGTPLDEQFF,TRBV14,TRBJ2-1,many
CASWGGLRGYGTEAFF,TRBV12-3/TRBV12-4,TRBJ1-1,many
CASSLTSGHSGANVLTF,TRBV7-6,TRBJ2-6,.
CASSLVSGAFPDTQYF,TRBV5-4,TRBJ2-3,many
CASRWTGTSYEQYF,TRBV12-3/TRBV12-4,TRBJ2-7,many
CASSMGLNTEAFF,TRBV19,TRBJ1-1,many
CASSARQGNTGELFF,TRBV19,TRBJ2-2,few
CASRALAGDNGELFF,TRBV7-6,TRBJ2-2,many
CASSPEDRGYTEAFF,TRBV19,TRBJ1-1,few
CASSQSSNNAYNEQFF,TRBV16,TRBJ2-1,.
CASSYGTGPRNTEAFF,TRBV6-5,TRBJ1-1,many
CASSEWVGVGETQYF,TRBV6-1,TRBJ2-5,.
CASSPFRPGRRVVTGELFF,TRBV6-5,TRBJ2-2,few
CASSYPTGYTEAFF,TRBV6-2/TRBV6-3,TRBJ1-1,many
CASTIQDRGSTDTQYF,TRBV5-6,TRBJ2-3,.
CASSNGQSHLPAYEQYF,TRBV5-1,TRBJ2-7,few
CSVEVVREETQYF,TRBV29-1,TRBJ2-5,many
CASSLSPTQAKGPNQPQHF,TRBV27,TRBJ1-5,many
CAWTSGGAGETQYF,TRBV30,TRBJ2-5,many
CASSSRLAQETQYF,TRBV27,TRBJ2-5,many
CASRTYTGELFF,TRBV27,TRBJ2-2,few
CASSSGGSYEQYF,TRBV6-6,TRBJ2-7,many
CAGSSWGAGELFF,TRBV9,TRBJ2-2,.
CASTTGAGGIYEQYF,TRBV13,TRBJ2-7,few
CASSLRFYEQYF,TRBV28,TRBJ2-7,many
CASSISAGPTDTQYF,TRBV19,TRBJ2-3,many
CAISERRAGELFF,TRBV10-3,TRBJ2-2,.
CAWSVVAGSGNEQFF,TRBV30,TRBJ2-1,.
CASSEEGAFTLYEQYF,TRBV6-2/TRBV6-3,TRBJ2-7,few
CASAFSGTEQYF,TRBV2,TRBJ2-7,once
CASTLGEGREETQYF,TRBV28,TRBJ2-5,few
CSAMDRSANTGELFF,TRBV20-1,TRBJ2-2,.
CASSEGGDYGYTF,TRBV2,TRBJ1-2,few
CASSYVASMNTEAFF,TRBV6-2/TRBV6-3,TRBJ1-1,many
CASSQGGLKTQYF,TRBV3-1,TRBJ2-5,.
CASSLRELSTDTQYF,TRBV13,TRBJ2-3,many
CATSSEQGFQPQHF,TRBV15,TRBJ1-5,many
CASSFGTATGELFF,TRBV7-2,TRBJ2-2,.
CASRVGGGNQPQHF,TRBV4-3,TRBJ1-5,few
CSALSGSTDTQYF,TRBV29-1,TRBJ2-3,many
CASSKKEAGWAPLHF,TRBV21-1,TRBJ1-6,.
CASSVAAGGNIQYF,TRBV9,TRBJ2-4,many